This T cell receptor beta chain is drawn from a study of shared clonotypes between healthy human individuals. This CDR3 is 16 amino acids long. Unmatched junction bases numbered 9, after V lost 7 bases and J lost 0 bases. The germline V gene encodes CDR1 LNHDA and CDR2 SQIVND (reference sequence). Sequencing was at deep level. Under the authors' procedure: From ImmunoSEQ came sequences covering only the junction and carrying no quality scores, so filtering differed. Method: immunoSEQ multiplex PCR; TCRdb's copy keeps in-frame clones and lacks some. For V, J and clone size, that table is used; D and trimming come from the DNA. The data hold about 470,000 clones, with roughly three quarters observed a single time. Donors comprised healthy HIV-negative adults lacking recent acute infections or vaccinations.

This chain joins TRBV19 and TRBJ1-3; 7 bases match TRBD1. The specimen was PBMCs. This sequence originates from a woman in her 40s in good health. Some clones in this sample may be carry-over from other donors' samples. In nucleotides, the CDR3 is TGTGCCAGTATACCCTCCCGGGACAGCTCTGGAAACACCATATATTTT. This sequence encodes CASIPSRDSSGNTIYF.